This T cell receptor (beta chain) was sequenced during a study of shared T cell receptors in the human thymus. Only one count was recorded for this clone. This CDR3 contains 12 residues. Germline lookup yields CDR1 KGHSH and CDR2 LQKENI. Trimming stripped 7 bases from V and 7 bases from J, with 10 bases between. Some clones are missing from TCRdb's copy, which holds only in-frame ones; the method was immunoSEQ multiplex PCR. This table holds more than 550,000 clones, approximately 87% found once. Separately, the same data were catalogued under a study of human thymus T cells. From that study: The people who donated were healthy Finnish babies having corrective surgery for congenital heart defects. Thymus tissue for the work was resected from patients undergoing corrective heart surgery.

This receptor was obtained from a boy less than two years old with a congenital heart defect. This chain connects TRBV18 to TRBJ2-2; D might be TRBD2 (5 bases). Material for sequencing was thymocytes. DNA for the CDR3: TGTGCCAGCTTAGAGAGCGGCGGGGAGCTGTTTTTT. Its protein is CASLESGGELFF.